This TCR beta chain was observed in a study of human T cells and chemical hapten exposure. This CDR3 has 14 amino acids. Looked up from germline, CDR1 is SGHRS and CDR2 is YFSETQ. Trimming removed 4 bases from V and 0 bases from J; junction bases left unmatched: 3. In TCRdb, the RACE reads were re-called with MiXCR into one record per CDR3 protein. The data contain about 90,000 distinct CDR3 sequences, over 9.5% of them singletons. Noted time point: patch test 1, 2 weeks after DPC sensitization. The treatment was: therapeutic diphenylcyclopropenone sensitization with weekly scalp DPC. This clonotype was found many times.

This TCR derives from a man aged 35 to 55 with alopecia areata. Some clones in this sample may be carry-over from other donors' samples. The chain employs TRBV5-1 and TRBJ1-2; 7 bases are shared with TRBD1. The sample in question was whole blood, obtained in connection with sensitization to the hapten diphenylcyclopropenone (DPC). CDR3 nucleotides: TGCGCCAGCAGCCCAGACAGGGCTAACTATGGCTACACCTTC. Translated: CASSPDRANYGYTF.